The clone carrying this T cell receptor beta chain was detected a few times. The data were obtained in a study of T cells in Graves' hyperthyroidism and ophthalmopathy. V lost 3 bases and J lost 4, with 12 bases in between. The CDR3 consists of 14 residues. The germline CDR1 and CDR2 sequences are SEHNR and FQNEAQ (reference sequence). Researchers amplified the TCR beta CDR3 regions from RNA transcripts. HTBI primers were the set used in a first-round RT-PCR of the TCR CDR3. A single record per CDR3 protein comes from TCRdb applying MiXCR to the multiplex PCR reads. The table has around 600,000 distinct CDR3 sequences, roughly 15% seen once; the top ten hold approximately 13%.

The chain is built from TRBV7-9 and TRBJ1-2; D is uncertain. The source material was blood. This TCR was sampled from a woman aged 45-60 years with Graves' ophthalmopathy. The CDR3 nucleotides read TGTGCCAGCAGCTTCCCCTTGGTAGGCTATGGCTACACCTTC. It specifies CASSFPLVGYGYTF.